The 3 T cell receptor beta chains below all came from one sample that was sequenced in a study of early T cells in non-severe SARS-CoV-2 infection. TCRdb itself ran the 5' RACE reads through MiXCR, one entry per CDR3 protein. The table lists 75,000 to 80,000 distinct CDR3 sequences, about 16% of them singletons. Sequences were obtained from whole blood. Receptors were obtained from an adult who was a healthcare worker with PCR-confirmed SARS-CoV-2 infection or an uninfected control (not recorded which).

The chain has TRBV28 and TRBJ2-7, with 7 bases aligning to TRBD1. Germline CDR1 is MDHEN and CDR2 is SYDVKM. There are 14 residues in the CDR3. Unmatched junction bases numbered 8, after V lost 5 bases and J lost 4 bases. For the CDR3, the DNA is TGTGCCAGCAGTCCCCCGGCAGGGGGTTACGAGCAGTACTTC. Its protein product is CASSPPAGGYEQYF.

The V gene is TRBV7-9, the J gene TRBJ1-1; no definite D call. V was trimmed by 4 bases and J by 1 base, leaving 13 bases between them. The CDR3 length is 15 residues. Germline V gene sequence: CDR1 SEHNR, CDR2 FQNEAQ (reference sequence). The CDR3 here is CASSSAAGGNTEAFF. The CDR3 DNA reads TGTGCCAGCAGCTCAGCCGCAGGCGGGAACACTGAAGCTTTCTTT.

This clonotype was observed at least ten times. The chain links TRBV6-5 to TRBJ2-3, with D possibly TRBD2 on 6 matching bases. This CDR3 has 14 residues. Per germline, CDR1 MNHEY and CDR2 SVGAGI. With 6 bases removed from V and 7 bases from J, the gap between germline ends came to 17 bases. DNA of the CDR3: TGTGCCAGCAGCACGGGGGAGTTGAGCAATACGCAGTATTTT. Its protein is CASSTGELSNTQYF.